This passage covers 5 T cell receptor beta chains from one sample sequenced in a study of a mutant IDH1 vaccine in newly diagnosed glioma. Time point meaning: week 35, safety follow-up. Each vaccine dose was 300 ug of mutant IDH1 20-mer peptide, with topical imiquimod. Their antigen targets remain unknown. The repertoire was sequenced with immunoSEQ multiplex PCR; TCRdb's copy has only in-frame clones and lacks some. In the table there are 55,000 to 65,000 clones, around 84% of which are singletons. Sequenced here: PBMCs, sampled from a glioma patient whose treatment included an IDH1 peptide vaccine. The receptor source for this set is a man aged 25-40 years with glioma.

CDR3 bases: TGTGCCAGCAGCTTAGCTACCGACAGGTTAAGGGACACTGAAGCTTTCTTT. Translated, it gives CASSLATDRLRDTEAFF. This chain connects TRBV7-2 to TRBJ1-1, with D perhaps matching TRBD1 (6 bases). The CDR3 runs 17 residues. The germline CDR1 and CDR2 sequences are SGHTA and FQGNSA. The V end was cut by 0 bases, the J end by 3 bases, with 17 bases between.

The chain combines TRBV10-3 with TRBJ1-4, with D unclear. Trimming removed 2 bases from V and 0 bases from J, with 7 bases in between. Germline CDR1 and CDR2: ENHRY and SYGVKD. This CDR3 region has 15 residues. CDR3 in amino acids: CAISEGPATNEKLFF. In DNA, the CDR3 is TGTGCCATCAGTGAGGGACCGGCAACTAATGAAAAACTGTTTTTT.

This clone occurred a few times. This sequence joins TRBV27 and TRBJ1-5; TRBD1 might be the D (6 bases). Germline CDR1 reads MNHEY; CDR2 reads SMNVEV (reference sequence). This CDR3 spans 14 amino acids. V lost 6 bases and J 7 bases, leaving 16 bases between the germline ends. CDR3 protein: CASRPAGVSQPQHF. In DNA, the CDR3 is TGTGCCAGCAGGCCGGCAGGGGTATCCCAGCCCCAGCATTTT.

The J gene is TRBJ2-1, the V gene TRBV6-4; 7 positions match TRBD1. The CDR3 loop spans 18 amino acids. Germline V CDR1 and CDR2: MRHNA, SNTAGT. V trimming: 0 bases; J trimming: 2 bases; junction bases outside the gene matches: 10. The CDR3 is CASSDSIKGAKAYNEQFF. CDR3 DNA sequence: TGTGCCAGCAGTGACTCGATCAAGGGGGCAAAGGCCTACAATGAGCAGTTCTTC.

The chain links TRBV4-1 to TRBJ1-5; D perhaps matches TRBD1 (6 bases). CDR3 length equals 15 residues. Germline V gene lookup returns CDR1 MGHRA and CDR2 YSYEKL. Trimming pared 9 bases from V and 6 bases from J, leaving 21 bases between. The CDR3, as DNA: TGCGCCAGTTCAGAGGTGTTCAGGGGCTTTCAGCCCCAGCATTTT. It yields the protein CASSEVFRGFQPQHF.